A single sample gave rise to the 17 T cell receptor beta chains below, sequenced in a study of blood T cell repertoires in COVID-19. Some clones are missing from TCRdb's copy, which holds only in-frame ones; the method was immunoSEQ multiplex PCR. The sample includes about 92,000 clones, 75% to 90% seen only once; the top ten take 15% to 20%. The sample consisted of peripheral blood. The receptors here all came from a woman at least 80 years old with active or convalescent COVID-19.

V usage is TRBV3-1 (or the pseudogene TRBV3-2) and J usage is TRBJ2-3; 10 bases are shared with TRBD1. V lost 3 bases and J lost 2; bases outside the gene matches: 5. Per germline, CDR1 LGHDT and CDR2 YNNKEL (reference sequence). The CDR3 totals 16 residues. The CDR3 here is CASSQGTGVPTDTQYF. The DNA for the CDR3 is TGTGCCAGCAGCCAGGGGACAGGGGTCCCCACAGATACGCAGTATTTT.

This clone was seen many times. The sample has other DNA sequences that encode this CDR3 too. The chain employs TRBV19 and TRBJ1-5; 8 nucleotides agree with TRBD1. The germline CDR1 and CDR2 sequences are LNHDA and SQIVND (reference sequence). J was trimmed by 6 bases and V by 3 bases; bases with no gene match: 4. CDR3 length: 14 amino acids. CDR3 loop: CASSIQGAGQPQHF. The DNA of the CDR3 is TGTGCCAGTAGTATCCAGGGGGCAGGTCAGCCCCAGCATTTT.

J is TRBJ1-1 and V is TRBV10-3, with D possibly matching TRBD1 (5 bases). This CDR3 comprises 14 residues. V lost 6 bases and J 11 bases, leaving 22 bases between the germline ends. The germline CDR1 and CDR2 sequences are ENHRY and SYGVKD. The CDR3 loop is CAIRGEGSSTTAFF. CDR3 bases: TGTGCCATCAGGGGGGAGGGATCGTCGACAACGGCTTTCTTT.

The chain links TRBV6-4 to TRBJ2-7; possibly TRBD1 for D (5 bases). V was shortened by 7 bases and J by 7 bases, with 5 bases between the two germline ends. CDR3 length: 9 residues. Germline CDR1 reads MRHNA; CDR2 reads SNTAGT. CDR3 loop: CASTGEQYF. In DNA form, the CDR3 reads TGTGCCAGCACAGGGGAGCAGTACTTC.

This rearrangement joins TRBV28 to TRBJ1-5; no definite D call. With 7 bases removed from V and 4 bases from J, the gap between germline ends came to 14 bases. Per germline, CDR1 MDHEN and CDR2 SYDVKM. The CDR3 consists of 14 residues. CDR3 sequence: CASIGAALNQPQHF. The CDR3 nucleotides are TGTGCCAGCATTGGAGCAGCCCTTAATCAGCCCCAGCATTTT. Full variable domain (outside the CDR3, taken from reference TRBV28 and TRBJ1-5): DVKVTQSSRYLVKRTGEKVFLECVQDMDHENMFWYRQDPGLGLRLIYFSYDVKMKEKGDIPEGYSVSREKKERFSLILESASTNQTSMYLCASIGAALNQPQHFGDGTRLSIL.

The chain carries TRBV6-1 and TRBJ2-7; D is perhaps TRBD2 (6 bases). The CDR3 has 14 amino acids. V lost 2 bases and J lost 2, with 10 bases in between. Germline-derived CDR1 and CDR2 are MNHNS and SASEGT. The CDR3 loop is CASSELGGTYEQYF. The CDR3 DNA follows: TGTGCCAGCAGTGAACTGGGGGGTACCTACGAGCAGTACTTC.

The chain joins TRBV29-1 to TRBJ2-7, with 9 bases aligning to TRBD1. CDR1 is SQVTM and CDR2 is ANQGSEA in the germline V gene. Losses at the gene ends were 0 bases for V and 2 bases for J; bases not matched to a gene: 8. This CDR3 is 16 amino acids long. The CDR3 spells CSVEDLRDRATYEQYF. As DNA, the CDR3 is TGCAGCGTTGAAGATCTAAGGGACAGGGCTACCTACGAGCAGTACTTC.

This chain joins TRBV7-2 and TRBJ2-3, with 7 bases that match TRBD2. CDR1 and CDR2 from the germline V gene are SGHTA and FQGNSA. V gave up 5 bases and J gave up 1 base; unmatched junction bases: 6. The CDR3 totals 15 residues. The chain's CDR3 is CASSAPGGGTDTQYF. The CDR3, as DNA: TGTGCCAGCAGCGCCCCGGGGGGAGGCACAGATACGCAGTATTTT.

CDR3 bases: TGTGCCACCAGCAGGGATCGACGGGAGGGGGGCGAGCAGTACTTC. It translates to CATSRDRREGGEQYF. The chain uses TRBV15 and TRBJ2-7; TRBD2 matches 8 bases. Germline trimming cut 3 bases from V and 6 bases from J; bases unmatched to any gene: 10. The CDR3 has 15 amino acids. Germline CDR1 LNHNV, CDR2 YYDKDF (reference sequence).

In this sample, this clone turned up once. The V call is TRBV7-2, the J call TRBJ2-3; no clear D. Trimming took 2 bases from V and 0 from J, leaving 9 bases between them. The CDR3 totals 15 residues. Germline CDR1 and CDR2: SGHTA and FQGNSA. CDR3 in DNA: TGTGCCAGCAGCTTAAGCTCGAGGAGCACAGATACGCAGTATTTT. This translates into CASSLSSRSTDTQYF.

This clone has just a few counts. The chain joins TRBV19 to TRBJ1-6; 10 bases align to TRBD1. Germline loops: CDR1 LNHDA, CDR2 SQIVND (reference sequence). This CDR3 comprises 14 residues. The J segment lost 8 bases and the V segment lost 5 bases, leaving 3 bases of the junction unmatched. The CDR3 loop reads CASSGGQGYSPLHF. The CDR3 nucleotides read TGTGCCAGTAGTGGGGGACAGGGGTATTCACCCCTCCACTTT.

This clone was detected a few times. The J gene is TRBJ2-5, the V gene TRBV2; D is possibly TRBD2 (6 bases). Germline V gives CDR1 SNHLY, CDR2 FYNNEI. V was trimmed by 11 bases and J by 2 bases, leaving 21 bases between them. This CDR3 spans 15 amino acids. The CDR3 DNA reads TGTGCCTTAGTCCCGGGGGAGGTAGTACAAGAGACCCAGTACTTC. It yields the protein CALVPGEVVQETQYF.

This clone was picked up a small number of times. The chain employs TRBV4-2 and TRBJ2-2, with 10 bases fitting TRBD2. The V and J ends lost 5 bases and 6 bases, in that order; junction bases with no gene match: 15. The germline gives CDR1 LGHNA, CDR2 YNFKEQ. The CDR3 totals 18 residues. CDR3 DNA: TGTGCCAGCAGCAAAGGCAAAGCGGGGGGGCCAAGGGCCGGGGAGCTGTTTTTT. This translates into CASSKGKAGGPRAGELFF.

This clone was found once. The rearrangement links TRBV6-1 to TRBJ2-7; 11 positions match TRBD2. The V segment lost 2 bases and the J segment 2 bases; nucleotides outside the gene matches: 2. The CDR3 runs 15 residues. Germline V gene data show CDR1 as MNHNS and CDR2 as SASEGT. CDR3 sequence reads: CASSETSGGPYEQYF. CDR3 coding DNA: TGTGCCAGCAGTGAAACTAGCGGGGGTCCCTACGAGCAGTACTTC.

This clone was found many times. The gene calls are TRBV19 and TRBJ1-1; no reliable D call. The length of the CDR3 is 13 residues. Germline lookup yields CDR1 LNHDA and CDR2 SQIVND (reference sequence). Deletions cut 0 bases from V and 6 bases from J, with 8 bases between. The CDR3 protein is CASSIETYSEAFF. In DNA, the CDR3 is TGTGCCAGTAGTATAGAAACTTATTCTGAAGCTTTCTTT.

The rearrangement uses TRBV28 and TRBJ2-3; no definite D call. Trimming stripped 5 bases from V and 2 bases from J, with 5 bases between. This CDR3 is 12 amino acids long. CDR1 and CDR2 (germline): MDHEN, SYDVKM. The CDR3 reads CASSLYTDTQYF. CDR3 bases: TGTGCCAGCAGTCTTTACACAGATACGCAGTATTTT.

V gene TRBV5-1 combines with J gene TRBJ2-7; 14 bases match TRBD2. In germline, CDR1 is SGHRS, CDR2 YFSETQ. Losses at the gene ends were 4 bases for V and 3 bases for J; bases not matched to a gene: 3. This CDR3 contains 15 residues. The CDR3 bases are TGCGCCAGCAGCCAGGGACTAGCGGGAGTCTACGAGCAGTACTTC. It is translated as CASSQGLAGVYEQYF.